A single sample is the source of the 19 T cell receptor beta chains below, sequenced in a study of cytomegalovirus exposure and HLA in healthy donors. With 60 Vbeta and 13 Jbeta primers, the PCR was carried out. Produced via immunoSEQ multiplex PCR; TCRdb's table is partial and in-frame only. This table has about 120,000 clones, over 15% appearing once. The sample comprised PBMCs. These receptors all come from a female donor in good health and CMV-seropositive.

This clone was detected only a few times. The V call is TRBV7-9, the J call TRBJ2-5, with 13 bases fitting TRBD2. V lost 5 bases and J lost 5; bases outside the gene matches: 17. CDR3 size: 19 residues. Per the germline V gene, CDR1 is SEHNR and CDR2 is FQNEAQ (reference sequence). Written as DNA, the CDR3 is TGTGCCAGCAGCCCACAGCCCCTTGGACTAGCGGGAGAGGTGGAGACCCAGTACTTC. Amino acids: CASSPQPLGLAGEVETQYF.

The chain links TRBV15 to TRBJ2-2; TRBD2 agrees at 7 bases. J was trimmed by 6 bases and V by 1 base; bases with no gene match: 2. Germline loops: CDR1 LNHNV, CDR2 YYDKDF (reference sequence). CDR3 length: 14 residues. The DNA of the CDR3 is TGTGCCACCAGCAGAGGCCTAGCGGCCGGGGAGCTGTTTTTT. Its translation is CATSRGLAAGELFF.

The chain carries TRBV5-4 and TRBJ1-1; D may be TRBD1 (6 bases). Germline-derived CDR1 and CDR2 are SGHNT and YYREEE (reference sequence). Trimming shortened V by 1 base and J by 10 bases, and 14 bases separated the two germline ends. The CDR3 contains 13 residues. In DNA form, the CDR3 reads TGTGCCAGCAGCTTGAACGGGGGGCCAAGAGCTTTCTTT. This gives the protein CASSLNGGPRAFF.

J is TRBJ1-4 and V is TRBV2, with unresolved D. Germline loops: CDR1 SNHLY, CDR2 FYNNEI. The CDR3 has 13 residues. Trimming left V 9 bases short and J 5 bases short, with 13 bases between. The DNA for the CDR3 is TGTGCCAGAAACGGTCTATTGAATGAAAAACTGTTTTTT. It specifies CARNGLLNEKLFF. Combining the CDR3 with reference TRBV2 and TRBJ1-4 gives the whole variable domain EPEVTQTPSHQVTQMGQEVILRCVPISNHLYFYWYRQILGQKVEFLVSFYNNEISEKSEIFDDQFSVERPDGSNFTLKIRSTKLEDSAMYFCARNGLLNEKLFFGSGTQLSVL.

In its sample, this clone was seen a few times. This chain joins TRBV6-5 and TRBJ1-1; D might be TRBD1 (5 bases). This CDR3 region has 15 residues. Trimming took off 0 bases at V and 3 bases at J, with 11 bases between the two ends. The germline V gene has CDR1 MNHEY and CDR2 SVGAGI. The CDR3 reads CASSYSRGGDTEAFF. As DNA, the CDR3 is TGTGCCAGCAGTTACTCGCGGGGGGGTGACACTGAAGCTTTCTTT.

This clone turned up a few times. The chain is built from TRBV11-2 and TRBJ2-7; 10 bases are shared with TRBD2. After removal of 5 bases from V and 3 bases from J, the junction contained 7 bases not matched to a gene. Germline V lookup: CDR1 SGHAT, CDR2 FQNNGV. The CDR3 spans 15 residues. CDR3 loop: CASSPRRLAGYEQYF. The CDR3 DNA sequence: TGTGCCAGCAGCCCACGGAGACTAGCGGGCTACGAGCAGTACTTC.

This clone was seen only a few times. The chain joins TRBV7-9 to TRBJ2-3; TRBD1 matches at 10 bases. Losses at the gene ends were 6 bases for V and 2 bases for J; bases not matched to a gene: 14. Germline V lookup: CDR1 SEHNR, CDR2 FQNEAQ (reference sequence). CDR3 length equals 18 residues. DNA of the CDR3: TGTGCCAGCAGGGGACAGGGGCCCTTATCTACCCTCACAGATACGCAGTATTTT. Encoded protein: CASRGQGPLSTLTDTQYF.

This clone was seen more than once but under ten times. The CDR3 sequence is CASSLGQGLDSYEQYF. CDR3 DNA: TGTGCCAGCAGCTTAGGACAGGGATTGGACTCCTACGAGCAGTACTTC. The chain has TRBV7-9 and TRBJ2-5; 7 positions match TRBD1. The DNA end favors TRBJ2-7, so the J call may be wrong. This CDR3 spans 16 amino acids. Germline CDR1 reads SEHNR; CDR2 reads FQNEAQ (reference sequence).

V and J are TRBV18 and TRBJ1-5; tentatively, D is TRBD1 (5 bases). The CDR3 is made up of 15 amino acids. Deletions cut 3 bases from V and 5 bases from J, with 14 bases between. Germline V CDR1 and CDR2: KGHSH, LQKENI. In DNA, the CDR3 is TGTGCCAGCTCACCCGACTTTGGAGGGGATCAGCCCCAGCATTTT. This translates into CASSPDFGGDQPQHF. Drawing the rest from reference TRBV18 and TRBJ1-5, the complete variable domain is NAGVMQNPRHLVRRRGQEARLRCSPMKGHSHVYWYRQLPEEGLKFMVYLQKENIIDESGMPKERFSAEFPKEGPSILRIQQVVRGDSAAYFCASSPDFGGDQPQHFGDGTRLSIL.

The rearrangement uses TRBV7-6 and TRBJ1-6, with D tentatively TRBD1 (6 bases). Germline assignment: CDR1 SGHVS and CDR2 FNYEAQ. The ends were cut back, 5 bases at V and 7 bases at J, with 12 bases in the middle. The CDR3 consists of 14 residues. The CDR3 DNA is TGTGCCAGCAGCCGGACAGAGGGGAATTCACCCCTCCACTTT. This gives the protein CASSRTEGNSPLHF.

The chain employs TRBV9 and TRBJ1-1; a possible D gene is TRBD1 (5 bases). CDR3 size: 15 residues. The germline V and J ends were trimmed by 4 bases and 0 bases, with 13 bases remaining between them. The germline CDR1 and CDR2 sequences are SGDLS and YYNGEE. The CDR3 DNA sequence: TGTGCCAGCAGCTTAACGACAGTGATGAACACTGAAGCTTTCTTT. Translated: CASSLTTVMNTEAFF.

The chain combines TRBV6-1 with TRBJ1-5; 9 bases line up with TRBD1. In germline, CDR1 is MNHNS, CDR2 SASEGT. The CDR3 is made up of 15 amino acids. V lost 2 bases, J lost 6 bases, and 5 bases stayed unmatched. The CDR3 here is CASSESGTGLQPQHF. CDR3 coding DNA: TGTGCCAGCAGTGAATCCGGGACAGGGCTTCAGCCCCAGCATTTT.

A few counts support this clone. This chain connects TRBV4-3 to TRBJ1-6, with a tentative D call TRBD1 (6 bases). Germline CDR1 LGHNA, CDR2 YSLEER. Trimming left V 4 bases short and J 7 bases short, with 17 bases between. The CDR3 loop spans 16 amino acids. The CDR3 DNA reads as TGCGCCAGCAGCCCCGACAGGTCGGGTAGGAATTCACCCCTCCACTTT. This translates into CASSPDRSGRNSPLHF.

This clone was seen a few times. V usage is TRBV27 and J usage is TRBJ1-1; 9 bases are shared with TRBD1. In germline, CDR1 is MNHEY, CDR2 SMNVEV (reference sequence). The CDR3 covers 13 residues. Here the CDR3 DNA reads TGTAATACGGGACAGGGCCAAAACACTGAAGCTTTCTTT. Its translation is CNTGQGQNTEAFF.

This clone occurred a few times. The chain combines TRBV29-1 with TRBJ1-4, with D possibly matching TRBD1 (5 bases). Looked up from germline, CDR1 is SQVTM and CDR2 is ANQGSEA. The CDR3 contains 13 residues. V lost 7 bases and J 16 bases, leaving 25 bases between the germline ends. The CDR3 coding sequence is TGCAGCGCATGGACATCAGGCTTCCCCGGCCGGTTTTTT. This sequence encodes CSAWTSGFPGRFF.

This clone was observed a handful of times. CDR3 nucleotide sequence: TGTGCCTGGAGTTGGCAGGCGAACACTGAAGCTTTCTTT. It is translated as CAWSWQANTEAFF. The chain has TRBV30 and TRBJ1-1; D is undetermined. The ends were cut back, 2 bases at V and 1 base at J, with 8 bases in the middle. The CDR3 is 13 residues long. Germline CDR1 reads GTSNPN; CDR2 reads SVGIG (reference sequence). Complete variable domain (other parts from reference TRBV30 and TRBJ1-1): SQTIHQWPATLVQPVGSPLSLECTVEGTSNPNLYWYRQAAGRGLQLLFYSVGIGQISSEVPQNLSASRPQDRQFILSSKKLLLSDSGFYLCAWSWQANTEAFFGQGTRLTVV.

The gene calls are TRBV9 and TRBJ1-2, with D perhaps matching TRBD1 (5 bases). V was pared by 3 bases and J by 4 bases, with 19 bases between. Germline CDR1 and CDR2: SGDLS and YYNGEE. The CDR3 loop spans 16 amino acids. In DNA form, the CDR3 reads TGTGCCAGCAGCGCGGACCCGGATGGGCAGGGCTATGGCTACACCTTC. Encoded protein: CASSADPDGQGYGYTF.

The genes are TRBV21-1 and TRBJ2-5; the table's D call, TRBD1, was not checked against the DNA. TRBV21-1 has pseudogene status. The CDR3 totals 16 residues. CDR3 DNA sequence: TGTGCCAGCAGAAGCCTACAAGACAGGGGGCGAGAGACCCAGTACTTC. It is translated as CASRSLQDRGRETQYF.

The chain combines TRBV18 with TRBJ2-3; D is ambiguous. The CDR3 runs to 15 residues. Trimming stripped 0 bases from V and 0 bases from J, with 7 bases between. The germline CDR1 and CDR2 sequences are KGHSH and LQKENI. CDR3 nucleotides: TGTGCCAGCTCACCACCGGCGGAGAGCACAGATACGCAGTATTTT. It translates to CASSPPAESTDTQYF.